The 28 T cell receptor beta chains listed next were all sequenced from one sample in a study of graft-versus-host responses after intestinal transplantation. Processing was applied to graft tissue in order to liberate intraepithelial and lamina propria lymphocytes. The assay was immunoSEQ multiplex PCR, and TCRdb's table has in-frame clones only and misses some. The sample lists nearly 30,000 clones; around 80% were seen once. The sequencing here drew on ileum tissue, taken 98 days after intestinal transplantation. The source of these receptors is a human patient who received an intestinal transplant, so some T cells may come from the graft donor.

The DNA for the CDR3 is TGTGCCAGCCTTTATAATTCACCCCTCCACTTT. It translates to CASLYNSPLHF. The gene calls are TRBV5-4 and TRBJ1-6; no clear D gene. This CDR3 is built from 11 residues. V was shortened by 7 bases and J by 4 bases, with 3 bases between the two germline ends. Per the germline V gene, CDR1 is SGHNT and CDR2 is YYREEE (reference sequence).

The rearrangement links TRBV11-2 to TRBJ2-7, with D possibly called TRBD1 or TRBD2 (5 bases each). V was shortened by 1 base and J by 3 bases, with 13 bases between the two germline ends. The V gene's germline CDR1 is SGHAT and CDR2 FQNNGV. The CDR3 spans 15 residues. CDR3 in DNA: TGTGCCAGCAGCTTAGGATCCGGGGCCGACTACGAGCAGTACTTC. Encoded protein: CASSLGSGADYEQYF.

The CDR3 reads CASSLRNRAPDTQYF. The CDR3 DNA reads as TGTGCCAGCAGCTTACGTAACAGGGCACCAGATACGCAGTATTTT. This chain uses TRBV7-6 with TRBJ2-3; a possible D gene is TRBD1 (6 bases). CDR3 length: 15 amino acids. Germline assignment: CDR1 SGHVS and CDR2 FNYEAQ. Trimming shortened V by 2 bases and J by 4 bases, and 13 bases separated the two germline ends. The whole variable domain, remainder taken from reference TRBV7-6 and TRBJ2-3, is GAGVSQSPRYKVTKRGQDVALRCDPISGHVSLYWYRQALGQGPEFLTYFNYEAQQDKSGLPNDRFSAERPEGSISTLTIQRTEQRDSAMYRCASSLRNRAPDTQYFGPGTRLTVL.

This chain uses TRBV21-1 with TRBJ2-3; the D call TRBD2 from the table was never checked on the DNA. TRBV21-1 is shown as a pseudogene. There are 16 residues in the CDR3. For the CDR3, the DNA is TGTGCCAGCACCAAGGAGGGCGGGGAGGTGACAGATACGCAGTATTTT. It is translated as CASTKEGGEVTDTQYF.

This chain links TRBV5-8 with TRBJ1-3; D remains unclear. In germline, CDR1 is SGHTS, CDR2 YDEGEE. The CDR3 extends over 13 amino acids. V lost 3 bases to trimming and J lost 4 bases, with 8 bases between them. The CDR3 here is CASSYQSGNTIYF. The CDR3 coding sequence is TGTGCCAGCAGCTATCAAAGCGGAAACACCATATATTTT.

This chain links TRBV5-1 with TRBJ2-1; TRBD2 is a possible D gene (5 bases). This CDR3 comprises 16 residues. The V end was cut by 0 bases, the J end by 2 bases, with 12 bases between. The V gene's germline CDR1 is SGHRS and CDR2 YFSETQ. This chain's CDR3 is CASSLGLREAYNEQFF. The CDR3 DNA follows: TGCGCCAGCAGCTTGGGGCTCCGGGAAGCCTACAATGAGCAGTTCTTC.

The chain couples TRBV19 to TRBJ2-2; 7 bases fit TRBD2. CDR1 LNHDA and CDR2 SQIVND come from the germline V gene (reference sequence). With V trimmed by 3 bases and J by 5 bases, 9 bases remained unmatched. This CDR3 contains 16 residues. CDR3 nucleotides: TGTGCCAGTAGTATGGTTCTAGCGGCGCTGACCGGGGAGCTGTTTTTT. Protein sequence: CASSMVLAALTGELFF.

This clone was recorded a few times. The rearrangement links TRBV4-1 to TRBJ1-2, with D perhaps matching TRBD1 (5 bases). CDR1 and CDR2 from the germline V gene are MGHRA and YSYEKL. The ends were cut back, 4 bases at V and 10 bases at J, with 13 bases in the middle. This CDR3 is built from 12 residues. The CDR3 region is CASSLNWGLYTF. CDR3 DNA: TGCGCCAGCAGCCTGAATTGGGGCCTCTACACCTTC.

This chain connects TRBV27 to TRBJ1-1, with D possibly being TRBD1 (6 bases). Germline V lookup: CDR1 MNHEY, CDR2 SMNVEV (reference sequence). V was cut by 9 bases and J by 0 bases, with 17 bases left in between. This CDR3 is built from 15 residues. The CDR3 loop is CASSPLTGLNTEAFF. CDR3 DNA: TGTGCCAGTAGCCCGTTGACAGGTTTGAACACTGAAGCTTTCTTT.

The rearrangement uses TRBV30 and TRBJ2-3; D not certain. Germline assignment: CDR1 GTSNPN and CDR2 SVGIG (reference sequence). Trimming removed 0 bases at V and 2 bases at J, with 9 bases between. The CDR3 runs to 14 residues. CDR3 in DNA: TGTGCCTGGAGTGTCAGTAAGGTCACAGATACGCAGTATTTT. This encodes CAWSVSKVTDTQYF.

The chain uses TRBV19 and TRBJ1-6, with D possibly being TRBD1 (5 bases). The germline V and J ends were trimmed by 7 bases and 10 bases, with 20 bases remaining between them. The CDR3 consists of 15 residues. CDR1 is LNHDA, CDR2 SQIVND, per germline (reference sequence). The CDR3 DNA reads TGTGCCAGTACGGGGGGTCGGGCCGCGGCCTCACCCCTCCACTTT. Translating gives CASTGGRAAASPLHF. Filled out from reference TRBV19 and TRBJ1-6, the complete variable domain reads DGGITQSPKYLFRKEGQNVTLSCEQNLNHDAMYWYRQDPGQGLRLIYYSQIVNDFQKGDIAEGYSVSREKKESFPLTVTSAQKNPTAFYLCASTGGRAAASPLHFGNGTRLTVT.

The chain recombines TRBV6-1 with TRBJ2-6; D not certain. Germline assignment: CDR1 MNHNS and CDR2 SASEGT. V was clipped by 0 bases and J by 0 bases, with 3 bases between them. The CDR3 is 15 amino acids. The CDR3 nucleotides are TGTGCCAGCAGTGAAGCAAACTCTGGGGCCAACGTCCTGACTTTC. As protein: CASSEANSGANVLTF.

The V gene is TRBV5-6, the J gene TRBJ1-5, with D maybe TRBD1 (5 bases). The CDR3 runs to 14 residues. V was trimmed by 2 bases and J by 3 bases, leaving 9 bases between them. Germline V gene data show CDR1 as SGHDT and CDR2 as YYEEEE. The CDR3 bases are TGTGCCAGCAGCTTCCGGGGGGTCAATCAGCCCCAGCATTTT. This translates into CASSFRGVNQPQHF.

The V call is TRBV11-2, the J call TRBJ2-3; no definite D call. V gave up 4 bases and J gave up 8 bases, with 7 bases separating them. Germline V gene data show CDR1 as SGHAT and CDR2 as FQNNGV. CDR3 length: 11 amino acids. This CDR3 reads CASSSMGTQYF. The CDR3 DNA reads TGTGCCAGCAGCTCGATGGGTACGCAGTATTTT. The variable domain in full, with the rest retrieved from reference TRBV11-2 and TRBJ2-3, is EAGVAQSPRYKIIEKRQSVAFWCNPISGHATLYWYQQILGQGPKLLIQFQNNGVVDDSQLPKDRFSAERLKGVDSTLKIQPAKLEDSAVYLCASSSMGTQYFGPGTRLTVL.

The chain carries TRBV30 and TRBJ1-2; perhaps TRBD1 as D (5 bases). V was shortened by 4 bases and J by 8 bases, with 20 bases between the two germline ends. The CDR3 sequence is 14 residues long. Germline V gene lookup returns CDR1 GTSNPN and CDR2 SVGIG (reference sequence). The CDR3 DNA reads TGTGCCTGGATCCCGGGGGGTGGATTAGGGGGCTACACCTTC. Encoded protein: CAWIPGGGLGGYTF.

This clone was seen more than once but under ten times. The chain carries TRBV28 and TRBJ2-3; unclear D gene. Germline CDR1 reads MDHEN; CDR2 reads SYDVKM. The CDR3 totals 11 residues. V lost 8 bases to trimming and J lost 3 bases, with 6 bases between them. The CDR3 DNA reads as TGTGCCAGCTCCCGGACAGATACGCAGTATTTT. Its protein is CASSRTDTQYF.

This clone appeared a few times. The rearrangement uses TRBV10-3 and TRBJ1-5; D remains unclear. Germline values: CDR1 ENHRY, CDR2 SYGVKD. V lost 3 bases, J lost 8 bases, and 14 bases lay in between. The CDR3 has 14 amino acids. CDR3 bases: TGTGCCATCAGTGAAATTCGGACGCATGAGCCCCAGCATTTT. Translation: CAISEIRTHEPQHF.

This chain uses TRBV4-1 with TRBJ1-1; 7 bases align to TRBD1. The length of the CDR3 is 15 residues. V trimming: 4 bases; J trimming: 5 bases; junction bases outside the gene matches: 10. Germline CDR1 reads MGHRA; CDR2 reads YSYEKL. CDR3 DNA sequence: TGCGCCAGCAGCCTTTTACAGGGGATGGGGACTGAAGCTTTCTTT. Translation gives CASSLLQGMGTEAFF.

The V call is TRBV6-1, the J call TRBJ2-1; TRBD1 is a possible D gene (6 bases). The CDR3 contains 16 residues. Trimming left V 1 base short and J 6 bases short, with 16 bases between. Germline V gene lookup returns CDR1 MNHNS and CDR2 SASEGT. The CDR3 spells CASSEDPTGPGNEQFF. As DNA, the CDR3 is TGTGCCAGCAGTGAAGACCCTACAGGGCCGGGCAATGAGCAGTTCTTC.

The V and J genes are TRBV20-1 and TRBJ1-1; unclear D gene. The CDR3 sequence is 11 residues long. Trimming removed 7 bases from V and 3 bases from J, with 9 bases in between. Germline V gene data show CDR1 as DFQATT and CDR2 as SNEGSKA (reference sequence). CDR3 protein: CSVDLYTEAFF. The CDR3 nucleotides are TGCAGTGTTGATTTATACACTGAAGCTTTCTTT.

The rearrangement links TRBV2 to TRBJ2-3; possibly TRBD2 for D (5 bases). With 8 bases removed from V and 5 bases from J, the gap between germline ends came to 5 bases. This CDR3 is 10 amino acids long. Per germline, CDR1 SNHLY and CDR2 FYNNEI. The CDR3 coding sequence is TGTGCCAGCGGAGGAGATACGCAGTATTTT. Residues: CASGGDTQYF.

The chain combines TRBV7-3 with TRBJ2-7; TRBD2 matches at 7 bases. CDR1 and CDR2 from the germline V gene are SGHTA and FQGTGA. Trimming at V came to 1 base and at J to 5 bases, leaving 5 bases not matched to a gene. This CDR3 has 14 residues. For the CDR3, the DNA is TGTGCCAGCAGCTTAATTGGGGGGGAGAACGAGCAGTACTTC. It yields the protein CASSLIGGENEQYF.

The chain has TRBV25-1 and TRBJ1-1; D not certain. V lost 3 bases and J 3 bases, leaving 8 bases between the germline ends. CDR3 length: 13 amino acids. Germline assignment: CDR1 MGHDK and CDR2 SYGVNS. The CDR3, as DNA: TGTGCCAGCAGTGATCTGTTCGACACTGAAGCTTTCTTT. Amino acid sequence: CASSDLFDTEAFF.

The chain uses TRBV19 and TRBJ2-7, with D perhaps TRBD1 (5 bases). V was cut by 5 bases and J by 3 bases, with 26 bases left in between. The CDR3 contains 18 residues. The germline V gene encodes CDR1 LNHDA and CDR2 SQIVND (reference sequence). The CDR3 here is CASSFTREITGPDYEQYF. The CDR3, as DNA: TGTGCCAGTAGTTTTACCAGGGAAATAACAGGCCCCGACTACGAGCAGTACTTC.

V is TRBV5-1 and J is TRBJ1-1; TRBD1 might be the D (6 bases). Between the trimmed V and J ends, which lost 0 bases and 4 bases, there was a span of 13 bases. The CDR3 is made up of 15 amino acids. Germline assignment: CDR1 SGHRS and CDR2 YFSETQ. The CDR3 here is CASSLDPGEGTEAFF. The CDR3 DNA reads TGCGCCAGCAGCTTGGATCCAGGGGAGGGCACTGAAGCTTTCTTT.

This sequence joins TRBV5-1 and TRBJ1-1; D gene ambiguous. V was shortened by 3 bases and J by 4 bases, with 19 bases between the two germline ends. Germline V lookup: CDR1 SGHRS, CDR2 YFSETQ. There are 16 residues in the CDR3. The CDR3 DNA reads as TGCGCCAGCAGCTGGAAACGGGCCTCGCGAATCACTGAAGCTTTCTTT. Protein sequence: CASSWKRASRITEAFF.

This clone was found once. CDR3 DNA sequence: TGCAGCGTTGAGGTTGGGGGATACAATGAGCAGTTCTTC. This codes for CSVEVGGYNEQFF. V usage is TRBV29-1 and J usage is TRBJ2-1; D assignment may be TRBD1 or TRBD2 (5 bases each). The CDR3 spans 13 residues. Trimming took 3 bases from V and 4 from J, leaving 10 bases between them. Per germline, CDR1 SQVTM and CDR2 ANQGSEA.

The rearrangement joins TRBV6-5 to TRBJ2-7; D tentatively reads TRBD1 or TRBD2 (6 bases each). Germline V CDR1 and CDR2: MNHEY, SVGAGI. The CDR3 runs 13 residues. Trimming took off 0 bases at V and 6 bases at J, with 9 bases between the two ends. The DNA for the CDR3 is TGTGCCAGCAGTTACTCGGGGGGCTTCGAGCAGTACTTC. This gives the protein CASSYSGGFEQYF.